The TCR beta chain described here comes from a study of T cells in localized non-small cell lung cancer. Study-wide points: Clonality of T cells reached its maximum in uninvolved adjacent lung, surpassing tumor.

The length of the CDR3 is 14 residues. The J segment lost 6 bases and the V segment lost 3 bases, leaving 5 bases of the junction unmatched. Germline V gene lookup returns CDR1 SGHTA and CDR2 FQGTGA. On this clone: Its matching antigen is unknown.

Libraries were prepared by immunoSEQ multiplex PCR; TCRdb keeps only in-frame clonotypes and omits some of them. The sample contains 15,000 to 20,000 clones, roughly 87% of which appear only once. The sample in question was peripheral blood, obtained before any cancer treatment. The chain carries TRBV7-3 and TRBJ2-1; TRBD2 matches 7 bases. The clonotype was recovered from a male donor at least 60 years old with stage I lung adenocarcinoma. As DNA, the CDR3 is TGTGCCAGCAGCTTTGGTGGACTAGGCAATGAGCAGTTCTTC. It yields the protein CASSFGGLGNEQFF.